The 7 T cell receptor beta chains reported below all come from one sample, sequenced in a study of response to subunit inactivated influenza vaccine. TCRdb reanalysed the RT-PCR reads using MiXCR and keeps one entry per CDR3 protein. The sample gives some 500,000 distinct CDR3 sequences, 10% to 15% of which show up once; roughly 13% is in the top ten. Sample: PBMCs from blood, taken roughly 47 days after vaccination. The receptors derive from a middle-aged man who received an inactivated influenza vaccine.

This clonotype has ten or more counts. The chain combines TRBV6-6 with TRBJ2-1; 11 bases map to TRBD2. Germline trimming cut 4 bases from V and 6 bases from J; bases unmatched to any gene: 5. The CDR3 is 15 residues long. Germline CDR1 is MNHNY and CDR2 is SVGAGI (reference sequence). As DNA, the CDR3 is TGTGCCAGCAGTTCAGGGACTAGCGGTCTCAATGAGCAGTTCTTC. Translating it yields CASSSGTSGLNEQFF.

This clonotype showed up just a few times. Written as DNA, the CDR3 is TGCGCCAGCAGCTTGGCCCAAGGACAGCTGAACACTGAAGCTTTCTTT. Protein sequence: CASSLAQGQLNTEAFF. V gene TRBV5-1 combines with J gene TRBJ1-1, with a possible D match to TRBD1 (6 bases). The CDR3 runs to 16 residues. The V gene lost 0 bases and the J gene lost 0 bases, with 12 bases spanning the gap. Germline V CDR1 and CDR2: SGHRS, YFSETQ.

The chain recombines TRBV5-1 with TRBJ2-3, with D tentatively TRBD2 (6 bases). V shed 6 bases and J shed 4 bases, with 18 bases lying between them. Germline V gives CDR1 SGHRS, CDR2 YFSETQ. The length of the CDR3 is 15 residues. CDR3 sequence (DNA): TGCGCCAGCAAGATCTTTGCGGGGCGGGCAGATACGCAGTATTTT. Translated, it gives CASKIFAGRADTQYF.

The chain carries TRBV5-6 and TRBJ2-1; TRBD2 might be the D (7 bases). V dropped 1 base and J dropped 14 bases, with 16 bases sitting between them. Looked up from germline, CDR1 is SGHDT and CDR2 is YYEEEE. This CDR3 comprises 13 residues. This CDR3 reads CASSLRGGGPKFF. CDR3 in DNA: TGTGCCAGCAGCTTGCGAGGGGGAGGGCCCAAGTTCTTC.

This clonotype was seen more than once but under ten times. This chain uses TRBV13 with TRBJ2-7, with TRBD1 as a possible D gene (6 bases). The length of the CDR3 is 14 residues. Looked up from germline, CDR1 is PRHDT and CDR2 is FYEKMQ (reference sequence). With 5 bases removed from V and 3 bases from J, the gap between germline ends came to 14 bases. CDR3 in amino acids: CASSPHQGSYEQYF. As DNA, the CDR3 is TGTGCCAGCAGCCCGCACCAGGGGAGCTACGAGCAGTACTTC.

The chain links TRBV20-1 to TRBJ2-7, with 12 bases that match TRBD1. The CDR3 runs 15 residues. The trim removed 5 bases at V and 3 bases at J, leaving 8 bases unmatched. Germline CDR1 is DFQATT and CDR2 is SNEGSKA (reference sequence). CDR3 in DNA: TGCAGTGCTGCATCCGGGACAGGGGGCATCTACGAGCAGTACTTC. It is translated as CSAASGTGGIYEQYF.

This clonotype was counted between two and nine times. The rearrangement links TRBV12-3 or TRBV12-4 to TRBJ2-1; tentative D call: TRBD2 (6 bases). Trimming cost V 6 bases and J 7 bases, with 19 bases left between them. The CDR3 sequence is 15 residues long. CDR3 bases: TGTGCCAGCAGCTTTGCGCGGAGGGGAAAAAATGAGCAGTTCTTC. Translation gives CASSFARRGKNEQFF.